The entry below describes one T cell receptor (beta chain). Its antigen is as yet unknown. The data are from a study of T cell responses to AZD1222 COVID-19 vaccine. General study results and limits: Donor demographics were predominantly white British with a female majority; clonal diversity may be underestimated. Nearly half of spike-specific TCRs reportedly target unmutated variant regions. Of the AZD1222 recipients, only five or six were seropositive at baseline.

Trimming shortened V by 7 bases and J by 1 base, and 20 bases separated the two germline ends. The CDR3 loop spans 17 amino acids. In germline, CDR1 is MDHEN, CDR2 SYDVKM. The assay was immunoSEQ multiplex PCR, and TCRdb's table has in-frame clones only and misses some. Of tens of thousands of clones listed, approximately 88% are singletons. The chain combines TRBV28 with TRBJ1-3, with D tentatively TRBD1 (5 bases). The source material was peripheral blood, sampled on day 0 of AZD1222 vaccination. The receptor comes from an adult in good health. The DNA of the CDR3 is TGTGCCAGCACCATCCCCTCAGGGAAATATTCTGGAAACACCATATATTTT. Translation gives CASTIPSGKYSGNTIYF.